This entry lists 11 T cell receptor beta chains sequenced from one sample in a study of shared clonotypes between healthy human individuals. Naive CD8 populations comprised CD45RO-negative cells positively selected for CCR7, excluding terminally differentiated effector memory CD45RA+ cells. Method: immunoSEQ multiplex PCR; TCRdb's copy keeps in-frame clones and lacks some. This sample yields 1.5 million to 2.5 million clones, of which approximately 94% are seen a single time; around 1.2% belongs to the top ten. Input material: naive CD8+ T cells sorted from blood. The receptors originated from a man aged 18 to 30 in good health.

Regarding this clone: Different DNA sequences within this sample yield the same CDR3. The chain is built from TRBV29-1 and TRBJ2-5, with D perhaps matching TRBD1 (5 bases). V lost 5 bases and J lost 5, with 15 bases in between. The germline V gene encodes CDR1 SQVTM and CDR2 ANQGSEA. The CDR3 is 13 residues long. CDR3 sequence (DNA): TGCAGCGTTCCCATAGACAGATGGGAGACCCAGTACTTC. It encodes CSVPIDRWETQYF. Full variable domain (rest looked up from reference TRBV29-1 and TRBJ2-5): SAVISQKPSRDICQRGTSLTIQCQVDSQVTMMFWYRQQPGQSLTLIATANQGSEATYESGFVIDKFPISRPNLTFSTLTVSNMSPEDSSIYLCSVPIDRWETQYFGPGTRLLVL.

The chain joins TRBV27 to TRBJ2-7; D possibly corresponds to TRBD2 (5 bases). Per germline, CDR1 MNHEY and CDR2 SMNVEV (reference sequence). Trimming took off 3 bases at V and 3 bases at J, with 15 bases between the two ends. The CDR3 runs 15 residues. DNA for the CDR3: TGTGCCAGCAGTTTGATCACGGGAAGCAACTACGAGCAGTACTTC. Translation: CASSLITGSNYEQYF.

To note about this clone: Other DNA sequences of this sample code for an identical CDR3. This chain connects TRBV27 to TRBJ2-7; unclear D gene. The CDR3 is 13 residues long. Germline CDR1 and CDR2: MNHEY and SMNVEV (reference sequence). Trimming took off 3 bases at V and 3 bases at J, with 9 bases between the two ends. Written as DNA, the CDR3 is TGTGCCAGCAGTTTGGGCAGAGGCTACGAGCAGTACTTC. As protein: CASSLGRGYEQYF.

The chain's CDR3 is CASSESGDSERGYF. The CDR3 nucleotides read TGTGCCAGCAGCGAAAGCGGGGACTCCGAACGGGGGTACTTC. This rearrangement joins TRBV21-1 to TRBJ2-7; the table's D call TRBD2 went unverified against the DNA. TRBV21-1 counts as a pseudogene. The CDR3 length is 14 residues.

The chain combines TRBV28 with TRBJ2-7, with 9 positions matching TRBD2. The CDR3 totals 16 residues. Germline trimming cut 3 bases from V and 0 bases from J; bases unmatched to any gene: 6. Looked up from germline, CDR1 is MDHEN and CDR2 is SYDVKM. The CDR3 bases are TGTGCCAGCAGTTTCCCTAGCGGGGTAAGCTCCTACGAGCAGTACTTC. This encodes CASSFPSGVSSYEQYF.

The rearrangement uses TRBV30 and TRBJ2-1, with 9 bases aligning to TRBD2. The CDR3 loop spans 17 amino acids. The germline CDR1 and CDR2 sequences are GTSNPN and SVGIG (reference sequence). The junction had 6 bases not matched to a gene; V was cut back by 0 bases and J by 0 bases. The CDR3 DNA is TGTGCCTGGAGTGTTGGGGTGACTAGCGGCTCCTACAATGAGCAGTTCTTC. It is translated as CAWSVGVTSGSYNEQFF.

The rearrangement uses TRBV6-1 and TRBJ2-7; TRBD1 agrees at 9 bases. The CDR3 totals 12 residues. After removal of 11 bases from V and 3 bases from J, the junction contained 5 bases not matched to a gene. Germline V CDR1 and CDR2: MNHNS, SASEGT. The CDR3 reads CAALTGGYEQYF. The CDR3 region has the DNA TGTGCCGCCTTGACAGGGGGCTACGAGCAGTACTTC.

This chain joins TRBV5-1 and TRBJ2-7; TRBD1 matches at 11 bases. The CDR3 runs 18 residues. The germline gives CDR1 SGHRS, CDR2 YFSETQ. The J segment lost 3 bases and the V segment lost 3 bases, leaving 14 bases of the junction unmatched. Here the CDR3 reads CASSYLPGQGERGYEQYF. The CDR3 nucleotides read TGCGCCAGCAGCTACCTCCCGGGACAGGGGGAAAGGGGCTACGAGCAGTACTTC.

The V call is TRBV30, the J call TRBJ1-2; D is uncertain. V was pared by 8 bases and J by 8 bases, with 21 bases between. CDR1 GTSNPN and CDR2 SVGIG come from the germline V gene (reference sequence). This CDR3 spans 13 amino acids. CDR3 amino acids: CAAPPAASIGYTF. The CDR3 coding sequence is TGTGCCGCACCCCCGGCAGCCTCGATAGGCTACACCTTC.

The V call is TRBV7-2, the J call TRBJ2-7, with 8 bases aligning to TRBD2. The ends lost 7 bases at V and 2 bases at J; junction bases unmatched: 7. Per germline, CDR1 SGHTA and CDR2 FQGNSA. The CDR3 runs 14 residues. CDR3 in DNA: TGTGCCAGCACCTGGAATAGCGGGGCCTACGAGCAGTACTTC. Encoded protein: CASTWNSGAYEQYF.

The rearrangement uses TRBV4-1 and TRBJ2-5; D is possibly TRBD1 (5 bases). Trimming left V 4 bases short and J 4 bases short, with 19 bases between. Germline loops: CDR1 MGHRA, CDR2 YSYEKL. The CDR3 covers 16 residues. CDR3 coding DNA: TGCGCCAGCAGCCCGGTTCCCGCCAGGGTAGGAGAGACCCAGTACTTC. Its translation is CASSPVPARVGETQYF.